A single sample is the source of the 25 T cell receptor beta chains below, sequenced in a study of CD4 T cells in relation to SARS-CoV-2 and coronaviruses. These receptors have no identified antigens. CD4+ T cells from unexposed donors were obtained before the COVID-19 pandemic (2011-2018). CD4+ T cells were isolated from the cells after more than nine days of culture. Profiling relied on immunoSEQ multiplex PCR, and the TCRdb table lists in-frame clones only, not all of them. The sample carries some 25,000 clones, about three quarters recorded once. The sequenced sample consisted of CD4+ T cells from PBMCs, cultured in vitro. The receptors were sampled from a human donor in good health.

The chain employs TRBV6-1 and TRBJ2-7, with D perhaps TRBD2 (6 bases). V lost 3 bases and J 3 bases, leaving 12 bases between the germline ends. CDR1 and CDR2 from the germline V gene are MNHNS and SASEGT. The CDR3 extends over 14 amino acids. CDR3 DNA sequence: TGTGCCAGCAGTGAGGGACCCGGGGGCTACGAGCAGTACTTC. This translates into CASSEGPGGYEQYF.

The chain recombines TRBV5-1 with TRBJ2-1; 12 bases map to TRBD2. CDR3 length: 16 residues. Germline V lookup: CDR1 SGHRS, CDR2 YFSETQ. V shed 6 bases and J 7 bases; nucleotides not matched to a gene: 11. CDR3 protein: CASTQGTSGRRNEQFF. Here the CDR3 DNA reads TGCGCCAGCACCCAAGGGACTAGCGGGCGGAGGAATGAGCAGTTCTTC.

V is TRBV3-1 (or the pseudogene TRBV3-2) and J is TRBJ1-2, with D perhaps TRBD1 (6 bases). Germline-derived CDR1 and CDR2 are LGHDT and YNNKEL (reference sequence). V was trimmed by 0 bases and J by 5 bases, leaving 13 bases between them. CDR3 length: 15 amino acids. The CDR3 DNA is TGTGCCAGCAGCCAAGAGGGGGGGCGGGGATATGGCTACACCTTC. It codes for CASSQEGGRGYGYTF.

J is TRBJ1-3 and V is TRBV18, with TRBD1 as a possible D gene (5 bases). The CDR3 is 15 amino acids. Deletions cut 3 bases from V and 0 bases from J, with 9 bases between. Germline assignment: CDR1 KGHSH and CDR2 LQKENI. This CDR3 is CASSPGLHSGNTIYF. DNA of the CDR3: TGTGCCAGCTCACCGGGACTGCACTCTGGAAACACCATATATTTT.

The genes are TRBV2 and TRBJ2-3; D is possibly TRBD2 (5 bases). This CDR3 has 17 residues. The germline V gene has CDR1 SNHLY and CDR2 FYNNEI. Trimming shortened V by 5 bases and J by 4 bases, and 22 bases separated the two germline ends. CDR3 protein: CASSLLGLNSWSDTQYF. DNA of the CDR3: TGTGCCAGCAGTCTACTTGGACTGAATAGTTGGTCAGATACGCAGTATTTT.

The gene calls are TRBV2 and TRBJ2-4; the D is unclear. The CDR3 is 13 amino acids. The germline gives CDR1 SNHLY, CDR2 FYNNEI. Trimming cost V 6 bases and J 0 bases, with 6 bases left between them. The CDR3 is CASRTIAKNIQYF. Written as DNA, the CDR3 is TGTGCCAGCAGGACGATAGCCAAAAACATTCAGTACTTC.

This clone was observed a few times. V and J are TRBV19 and TRBJ1-1, with 8 bases that match TRBD1. The CDR3 spans 13 residues. CDR1 and CDR2 (germline): LNHDA, SQIVND (reference sequence). J was trimmed by 3 bases and V by 5 bases; bases with no gene match: 2. The CDR3 nucleotides are TGTGCCAGTAGTCCGGACAGGGACACTGAAGCTTTCTTT. Translated, it gives CASSPDRDTEAFF.

The chain has TRBV9 and TRBJ1-2; D not resolved. The CDR3 contains 14 residues. V dropped 4 bases and J dropped 8 bases, with 18 bases sitting between them. Germline values: CDR1 SGDLS, CDR2 YYNGEE. The CDR3 sequence is CASSPQARSGGYTF. CDR3 in DNA: TGTGCCAGCAGCCCCCAGGCGCGATCGGGAGGCTACACCTTC.

This rearrangement joins TRBV4-3 to TRBJ2-3; the D is unclear. From germline, CDR1 is LGHNA and CDR2 YSLEER. This CDR3 region has 14 residues. V dropped 1 base and J dropped 6 bases, with 11 bases sitting between them. The CDR3, as DNA: TGCGCCAGCAGCCAAGTCGTTGATAGGGATACGCAGTATTTT. This gives the protein CASSQVVDRDTQYF.

This chain joins TRBV20-1 and TRBJ2-4, with 8 positions matching TRBD1. This CDR3 comprises 11 residues. The V segment lost 6 bases and the J segment 9 bases; nucleotides outside the gene matches: 4. Germline V CDR1 and CDR2: DFQATT, SNEGSKA (reference sequence). DNA of the CDR3: TGCAGTGCGGGACAGGCTAGCATTCAGTACTTC. Protein product: CSAGQASIQYF.

The chain has TRBV5-1 and TRBJ1-4; D may be TRBD1 (5 bases). V gave up 4 bases and J gave up 8 bases, with 18 bases separating them. This CDR3 comprises 15 residues. The germline V gene encodes CDR1 SGHRS and CDR2 YFSETQ. CDR3 DNA: TGCGCCAGCAGCCCACTCGGGGGAATAGGAGAAAAACTGTTTTTT. Protein: CASSPLGGIGEKLFF.

V gene TRBV18 combines with J gene TRBJ2-3, with D uncertain. Germline V lookup: CDR1 KGHSH, CDR2 LQKENI. The CDR3 has 16 amino acids. Trimming removed 1 base at V and 2 bases at J, with 13 bases between. The CDR3 is CASSPQGRSITDTQYF. Written as DNA, the CDR3 is TGTGCCAGCTCACCACAAGGCAGGTCAATCACAGATACGCAGTATTTT.

The V and J genes are TRBV5-1 and TRBJ2-5, with 8 bases matching TRBD1. V gave up 4 bases and J gave up 3 bases; unmatched junction bases: 5. Germline CDR1 is SGHRS and CDR2 is YFSETQ. The CDR3 covers 14 residues. The CDR3, as DNA: TGCGCCAGCAGCACGGGACAGGCTAAAGAGACCCAGTACTTC. Protein sequence: CASSTGQAKETQYF.

The chain is built from TRBV2 and TRBJ1-2; D ambiguous. The CDR3 extends over 10 amino acids. Deletions cut 11 bases from V and 8 bases from J, with 12 bases between. Germline V lookup: CDR1 SNHLY, CDR2 FYNNEI. The CDR3 coding sequence is TGTGCCTGGTTGGTAGAAGGCTACACCTTC. This codes for CAWLVEGYTF.

This rearrangement joins TRBV21-1 to TRBJ2-1; the listed D gene, TRBD2, was not tested against the DNA. TRBV21-1 is a listed pseudogene. The length of the CDR3 is 17 residues. CDR3 nucleotides: TGTGCCAGCAGTGATCGACTAGCGGGAGGGCCCTTCCATGAGCAGTTCTTC. Protein: CASSDRLAGGPFHEQFF.

The J gene is TRBJ2-7, the V gene TRBV7-8; a weak D match, TRBD2 (7 bases). The CDR3 sequence is 15 residues long. Germline V gene data show CDR1 as SGHVS and CDR2 as FQNEAQ. V lost 1 base to trimming and J lost 4 bases, with 14 bases between them. CDR3 protein: CASSLEGGGGYEQYF. The DNA for the CDR3 is TGTGCCAGCAGCTTAGAGGGGGGCGGGGGTTACGAGCAGTACTTC. Full variable domain (rest looked up from reference TRBV7-8 and TRBJ2-7): GAGVSQSPRYKVAKRGQDVALRCDPISGHVSLFWYQQALGQGPEFLTYFQNEAQLDKSGLPSDRFFAERPEGSVSTLKIQRTQQEDSAVYLCASSLEGGGGYEQYFGPGTRLTVT.

This chain links TRBV7-2 with TRBJ2-1; 10 bases align to TRBD1. This CDR3 has 15 amino acids. From germline, CDR1 is SGHTA and CDR2 FQGNSA. With V trimmed by 6 bases and J by 10 bases, 12 bases remained unmatched. The CDR3 DNA sequence: TGTGCCAGCAGACCGGGACAGGGGAACACTAAGGAGCAGTTCTTC. Its translation is CASRPGQGNTKEQFF.

V is TRBV9 and J is TRBJ1-5, with D possibly being TRBD1 (6 bases). V was trimmed by 3 bases and J by 6 bases, leaving 13 bases between them. The germline V gene encodes CDR1 SGDLS and CDR2 YYNGEE. CDR3 length: 14 residues. This CDR3 is CASSGDTTGQPQHF. For the CDR3, the DNA is TGTGCCAGCAGCGGAGACACGACAGGTCAGCCCCAGCATTTT.

The chain carries TRBV9 and TRBJ1-3, with D unclear. V gave up 3 bases and J gave up 4 bases, with 2 bases separating them. In germline, CDR1 is SGDLS, CDR2 YYNGEE. The CDR3 length is 11 residues. CDR3 in DNA: TGTGCCAGCAGCGGAGGAAACACCATATATTTT. Translating gives CASSGGNTIYF.

The chain carries TRBV11-3 and TRBJ2-1, with 9 positions matching TRBD2. Per germline, CDR1 SGHNT and CDR2 YENEEA. The CDR3 consists of 14 residues. The V gene end was trimmed by 8 bases and the J gene end by 7 bases; junction bases not matched to a gene: 9. CDR3 sequence reads: CASSEPSGVNEQFF. In nucleotides, the CDR3 is TGTGCCAGCTCGGAACCTAGCGGGGTGAATGAGCAGTTCTTC.

The chain joins TRBV24-1 to TRBJ2-1, with 14 nucleotides matching TRBD2. Losses at the gene ends were 4 bases for V and 4 bases for J; bases not matched to a gene: 14. The CDR3 spans 20 residues. CDR1 is KGHDR and CDR2 is SFDVKD in the germline V gene. The chain's CDR3 is CATSDRNGWRTSGGYNEQFF. The CDR3 nucleotides read TGTGCCACCAGTGACCGTAACGGATGGCGGACTAGCGGGGGGTACAATGAGCAGTTCTTC.

The chain uses TRBV19 and TRBJ1-5; no clear D. This CDR3 region has 15 residues. V lost 5 bases and J lost 0, with 11 bases in between. Germline V gene sequence: CDR1 LNHDA, CDR2 SQIVND (reference sequence). CDR3 amino acids: CASSWRTDSNQPQHF. In nucleotides, the CDR3 is TGTGCCAGTAGTTGGCGGACTGATAGCAATCAGCCCCAGCATTTT.

The chain couples TRBV7-2 to TRBJ2-3; TRBD2 matches at 9 bases. The CDR3 is made up of 18 amino acids. V gave up 2 bases and J gave up 3 bases; unmatched junction bases: 12. The germline gives CDR1 SGHTA, CDR2 FQGNSA. The CDR3 DNA reads TGTGCCAGCAGCTTATGGGGTTTGGGCGGGGGGGGTACAGATACGCAGTATTTT. It encodes CASSLWGLGGGGTDTQYF.

The chain has TRBV7-2 and TRBJ1-2; no reliable D call. The length of the CDR3 is 14 residues. Germline V lookup: CDR1 SGHTA, CDR2 FQGNSA. V was shortened by 1 base and J by 7 bases, with 13 bases between the two germline ends. The CDR3, as DNA: TGTGCCAGCAGCTTAGGACGCAGCCCGGGTGGCTACACCTTC. This translates into CASSLGRSPGGYTF.

This clone was detected a few times. This chain links TRBV6-5 with TRBJ1-2; 9 bases match TRBD1. This CDR3 contains 14 residues. CDR1 and CDR2 (germline): MNHEY, SVGAGI. Trimming removed 4 bases from V and 4 bases from J; junction bases left unmatched: 4. The DNA of the CDR3 is TGTGCCAGCAGTTTACAGGGGGCGAGCTATGGCTACACCTTC. It is translated as CASSLQGASYGYTF.